This passage covers 28 T cell receptor beta chains from one sample sequenced in a study of shared clonotypes between healthy human individuals. Using immunoSEQ multiplex PCR, the repertoire was profiled, and TCRdb retains in-frame clones only, with some absent. The table has millions of clones, less than 95% seen once; the top ten hold roughly 1.1%. Naive CD8 cells lacked CD45RO, underwent positive selection for CCR7 and left out terminally differentiated effector memory CD45RA+ cells. The specimen was naive CD8+ T cells sorted from blood. These receptors all come from a man between 18 and 35 years old in good health.

The chain combines TRBV29-1 with TRBJ1-4; D may be TRBD1 (6 bases). Germline assignment: CDR1 SQVTM and CDR2 ANQGSEA. The CDR3 extends over 14 amino acids. Trimming left V 6 bases short and J 8 bases short, with 19 bases between. CDR3 in amino acids: CSVHKQGGGEKLFF. The CDR3, as DNA: TGCAGCGTCCATAAACAGGGCGGAGGCGAAAAACTGTTTTTT.

The chain carries TRBV2 and TRBJ2-1; D perhaps matches TRBD1 (6 bases). V was pared by 6 bases and J by 8 bases, with 20 bases between. CDR3 length: 15 amino acids. Germline values: CDR1 SNHLY, CDR2 FYNNEI. The CDR3 sequence: CASSGPGLKGDEQFF. The CDR3 nucleotides read TGTGCCAGCAGCGGCCCCGGACTGAAGGGGGATGAGCAGTTCTTC. Looking up the rest from reference TRBV2 and TRBJ2-1 gives the full variable domain: EPEVTQTPSHQVTQMGQEVILRCVPISNHLYFYWYRQILGQKVEFLVSFYNNEISEKSEIFDDQFSVERPDGSNFTLKIRSTKLEDSAMYFCASSGPGLKGDEQFFGPGTRLTVL.

The chain employs TRBV14 and TRBJ2-5, with D possibly matching TRBD1 (6 bases). V was cut by 5 bases and J by 6 bases, with 10 bases left in between. Per the germline V gene, CDR1 is SGHDN and CDR2 is FVKESK. The CDR3 spans 12 residues. The CDR3 loop reads CASSGGAKTQYF. The CDR3 nucleotides read TGTGCCAGCAGCGGGGGCGCAAAGACCCAGTACTTC.

The gene calls are TRBV11-2 and TRBJ2-7, with D possibly called TRBD1 or TRBD2 (5 bases each). Per the germline V gene, CDR1 is SGHAT and CDR2 is FQNNGV. The CDR3 totals 12 residues. V lost 10 bases to trimming and J lost 2 bases, with 12 bases between them. This CDR3 is CATFRDPYEQYF. In DNA, the CDR3 is TGTGCCACCTTCAGGGACCCCTACGAGCAGTACTTC.

V is TRBV7-9 and J is TRBJ2-7; TRBD2 aligns across 14 bases. Germline-derived CDR1 and CDR2 are SEHNR and FQNEAQ (reference sequence). The CDR3 totals 18 residues. The J segment lost 0 bases and the V segment lost 5 bases, leaving 9 bases of the junction unmatched. Written as DNA, the CDR3 is TGTGCCAGCAGCATGGGACTAGCGGGAGCAGACTTCTCCTACGAGCAGTACTTC. Residues: CASSMGLAGADFSYEQYF.

The gene calls are TRBV7-6 and TRBJ1-5; D might be TRBD1 (6 bases). The germline V gene has CDR1 SGHVS and CDR2 FNYEAQ. This CDR3 has 16 amino acids. V was pared by 0 bases and J by 6 bases, with 15 bases between. The CDR3 region is CASSLALGGQGQPQHF. In DNA form, the CDR3 reads TGTGCCAGCAGCTTAGCGCTGGGGGGGCAGGGTCAGCCCCAGCATTTT. Complete variable domain (other parts from reference TRBV7-6 and TRBJ1-5): GAGVSQSPRYKVTKRGQDVALRCDPISGHVSLYWYRQALGQGPEFLTYFNYEAQQDKSGLPNDRFSAERPEGSISTLTIQRTEQRDSAMYRCASSLALGGQGQPQHFGDGTRLSIL.

The CDR3 is CASSKRLRRGGSVYGYTF. In DNA, the CDR3 is TGTGCCAGCAGCAAGAGGCTTCGGCGAGGGGGCAGCGTCTATGGCTACACCTTC. The V call is TRBV21-1, the J call TRBJ1-2; the D call in the table, TRBD1, was not verified against the DNA. TRBV21-1 is a documented pseudogene. The CDR3 has 18 amino acids.

The rearrangement uses TRBV6-1 and TRBJ2-1; possible D gene TRBD2, 5 bases. CDR3 length equals 14 residues. Germline CDR1 is MNHNS and CDR2 is SASEGT. V was cut by 2 bases and J by 9 bases, with 14 bases left in between. CDR3 amino acids: CASSEIFSESEQFF. The CDR3 DNA reads TGTGCCAGCAGTGAAATATTTAGCGAGTCTGAGCAGTTCTTC.

The V and J genes are TRBV7-6 and TRBJ2-7; either TRBD1 or TRBD2 may supply D (5 bases each). CDR3 length: 14 residues. The germline V gene encodes CDR1 SGHVS and CDR2 FNYEAQ. V lost 5 bases and J lost 2, with 13 bases in between. As DNA, the CDR3 is TGTGCCAGCAGCCCACGGGACGGAACCTACGAGCAGTACTTC. Its protein product is CASSPRDGTYEQYF.

The chain employs TRBV11-2 and TRBJ2-7; TRBD1 matches 9 bases. Germline V gives CDR1 SGHAT, CDR2 FQNNGV. Losses at the gene ends were 1 base for V and 0 bases for J; bases not matched to a gene: 7. This CDR3 comprises 17 residues. CDR3 sequence (DNA): TGTGCCAGCAGCTTAGGTACAGGGGGCATCATCTCCTACGAGCAGTACTTC. Its protein product is CASSLGTGGIISYEQYF. Full variable domain (rest looked up from reference TRBV11-2 and TRBJ2-7): EAGVAQSPRYKIIEKRQSVAFWCNPISGHATLYWYQQILGQGPKLLIQFQNNGVVDDSQLPKDRFSAERLKGVDSTLKIQPAKLEDSAVYLCASSLGTGGIISYEQYFGPGTRLTVT.

The rearrangement links TRBV7-9 to TRBJ1-1; D remains unclear. This CDR3 is built from 15 residues. Germline CDR1 is SEHNR and CDR2 is FQNEAQ (reference sequence). V was pared by 5 bases and J by 4 bases, with 17 bases between. Here the CDR3 reads CASSPDNFAATEAFF. The CDR3 nucleotides read TGTGCCAGCAGCCCTGACAACTTCGCGGCCACTGAAGCTTTCTTT.

This clone is a singleton in its sample. This rearrangement joins TRBV7-9 to TRBJ2-7; 13 bases are a match to TRBD2. The V and J ends lost 4 bases and 7 bases, in that order; junction bases with no gene match: 16. Germline V CDR1 and CDR2: SEHNR, FQNEAQ (reference sequence). This CDR3 has 18 residues. The CDR3 nucleotides read TGTGCCAGCAGCTCGGACGGGACTAGCGGGGCCAAGCGTGGTGAGCAGTACTTC. Its translation: CASSSDGTSGAKRGEQYF.

The CDR3 is CASSTRTGGGNSPLHF. The CDR3 DNA is TGTGCCAGTAGTACCCGGACAGGGGGTGGTAATTCACCCCTCCACTTT. The rearrangement uses TRBV19 and TRBJ1-6; 10 bases match TRBD1. Germline assignment: CDR1 LNHDA and CDR2 SQIVND (reference sequence). Unmatched junction bases numbered 6, after V lost 4 bases and J lost 6 bases. There are 16 residues in the CDR3. The full variable domain, rest sourced from reference TRBV19 and TRBJ1-6, is DGGITQSPKYLFRKEGQNVTLSCEQNLNHDAMYWYRQDPGQGLRLIYYSQIVNDFQKGDIAEGYSVSREKKESFPLTVTSAQKNPTAFYLCASSTRTGGGNSPLHFGNGTRLTVT.

The chain joins TRBV28 to TRBJ2-5; a possible D gene is TRBD1 (5 bases). CDR3 length: 13 amino acids. V gave up 2 bases and J gave up 4 bases, with 8 bases separating them. From germline, CDR1 is MDHEN and CDR2 SYDVKM. The CDR3 DNA reads TGTGCCAGCAGTTTACAGGGTCTAGAGACCCAGTACTTC. Translation gives CASSLQGLETQYF.

J is TRBJ2-3 and V is TRBV6-5, with a possible D match to TRBD1 (6 bases). The germline gives CDR1 MNHEY, CDR2 SVGAGI. Trimming shortened V by 2 bases and J by 4 bases, and 16 bases separated the two germline ends. The CDR3 loop spans 16 amino acids. The CDR3 is CASSYVGAGEADTQYF. Here the CDR3 DNA reads TGTGCCAGCAGTTACGTGGGGGCTGGAGAGGCAGATACGCAGTATTTT.

The rearrangement links TRBV28 to TRBJ2-7; D gene ambiguous. V shed 5 bases and J shed 2 bases, with 13 bases lying between them. Per germline, CDR1 MDHEN and CDR2 SYDVKM. This CDR3 contains 14 residues. The DNA of the CDR3 is TGTGCCAGCAGTCCCCCGGGTCTACCCTACGAGCAGTACTTC. The encoded protein is CASSPPGLPYEQYF.

The chain couples TRBV6-6 to TRBJ1-2; D is perhaps TRBD1 (5 bases). V was shortened by 4 bases and J by 0 bases, with 15 bases between the two germline ends. This CDR3 is built from 16 residues. Germline V lookup: CDR1 MNHNY, CDR2 SVGAGI (reference sequence). The chain's CDR3 is CASSFPREGTNYGYTF. Here the CDR3 DNA reads TGTGCCAGCAGTTTCCCGCGGGAGGGGACTAACTATGGCTACACCTTC.

Of note for this clone: Other nucleotide sequences from this sample produce the same CDR3. DNA of the CDR3: TGTGCCAGCAGCCAGGGGACCGGGGAGCTGTTTTTT. Protein: CASSQGTGELFF. The chain recombines TRBV6-5 with TRBJ2-2; a weak D match, TRBD1 (6 bases). Trimming cost V 6 bases and J 5 bases, with 7 bases left between them. Germline V CDR1 and CDR2: MNHEY, SVGAGI. There are 12 residues in the CDR3.

V and J are TRBV7-9 and TRBJ1-6, with no clear D. Trimming took 1 base from V and 3 from J, leaving 10 bases between them. The CDR3 length is 16 residues. Germline CDR1 is SEHNR and CDR2 is FQNEAQ (reference sequence). The CDR3 here is CASSLVSRSYNSPLHF. The CDR3 nucleotides read TGTGCCAGCAGCTTAGTTAGCAGGAGCTATAATTCACCCCTCCACTTT.

CDR3 sequence: CASSQEIRTSGGGETQYF. CDR3 in DNA: TGCGCCAGCAGCCAAGAGATACGGACTAGCGGAGGCGGGGAGACCCAGTACTTC. The chain is built from TRBV4-3 and TRBJ2-5; 10 positions match TRBD2. After removal of 0 bases from V and 5 bases from J, the junction contained 12 bases not matched to a gene. Germline loops: CDR1 LGHNA, CDR2 YSLEER. The CDR3 length is 18 residues.

J is TRBJ2-3 and V is TRBV2; unclear D gene. The CDR3 extends over 12 amino acids. Per the germline V gene, CDR1 is SNHLY and CDR2 is FYNNEI. V shed 3 bases and J shed 6 bases, with 7 bases lying between them. Here the CDR3 DNA reads TGTGCCAGCAGTGACCTTGGGGATACGCAGTATTTT. This gives the protein CASSDLGDTQYF.

This chain links TRBV4-1 with TRBJ1-3, with TRBD1 as a possible D gene (5 bases). The CDR3 has 18 residues. Germline CDR1 reads MGHRA; CDR2 reads YSYEKL. Trimming removed 4 bases from V and 0 bases from J, with 19 bases in between. CDR3: CASSPVGRGDYSGNTIYF. DNA of the CDR3: TGCGCCAGCAGCCCCGTGGGCCGGGGGGACTACTCTGGAAACACCATATATTTT.

The rearrangement joins TRBV4-3 to TRBJ2-2; TRBD2 matches at 8 bases. CDR1 and CDR2 from the germline V gene are LGHNA and YSLEER. This CDR3 comprises 17 residues. With 1 base clipped from V and 7 bases from J, the junction kept 11 bases outside the gene matches. The CDR3 nucleotides are TGCGCCAGCAGCCAAGCTCGGACGGGAGGGCCGGACGGGGAGCTGTTTTTT. Amino acids: CASSQARTGGPDGELFF.

Turning to this clone: The sample contains more than one DNA sequence encoding this CDR3. V usage is TRBV20-1 and J usage is TRBJ2-7; D call uncertain. The CDR3 runs 11 residues. Trimming left V 1 base short and J 3 bases short, with 4 bases between. The germline V gene has CDR1 DFQATT and CDR2 SNEGSKA (reference sequence). The CDR3 nucleotides are TGCAGTGCTAGAGTCAGCTACGAGCAGTACTTC. It translates to CSARVSYEQYF.

The J gene is TRBJ2-3, the V gene TRBV30; maybe TRBD1 (7 bases). Germline V gives CDR1 GTSNPN, CDR2 SVGIG (reference sequence). The length of the CDR3 is 13 residues. The CDR3 DNA reads TGTGCGGGCGGCAGGGGGGTCACAGATACGCAGTATTTT. Translating gives CAGGRGVTDTQYF.

The chain couples TRBV6-6 to TRBJ1-5; no clear D gene. Germline-derived CDR1 and CDR2 are MNHNY and SVGAGI (reference sequence). Trimming took 4 bases from V and 4 from J, leaving 2 bases between them. The CDR3 contains 11 residues. CDR3 bases: TGTGCCAGCAGTTTGAATCAGCCCCAGCATTTT. Protein sequence: CASSLNQPQHF.

Details on this clone: The sample contains more than one DNA sequence encoding this CDR3. This chain links TRBV29-1 with TRBJ2-5; maybe TRBD1 (6 bases). CDR1 is SQVTM and CDR2 is ANQGSEA in the germline V gene. The CDR3 length is 15 residues. V was trimmed by 1 base and J by 1 base, leaving 13 bases between them. The CDR3 DNA sequence: TGCAGCGTTGAAGGGGGGCAAGGTCTCCAAGAGACCCAGTACTTC. Amino acids: CSVEGGQGLQETQYF.

The chain combines TRBV6-5 with TRBJ1-5, with 8 bases fitting TRBD1. This CDR3 is 14 amino acids long. CDR1 and CDR2 from the germline V gene are MNHEY and SVGAGI. Unmatched junction bases numbered 7, after V lost 7 bases and J lost 5 bases. The CDR3 DNA follows: TGTGCCAGCACCTACGGGACAGGTTATCAGCCCCAGCATTTT. It is translated as CASTYGTGYQPQHF.